Following are 24 T cell receptor beta chains from one sample sequenced in a study of blood T cells in healthy people across ages. Together with a sample-barcoded 5' primer, a J-beta primer mix was included in a second PCR lasting about 7 to 11 cycles. TCRdb re-called the 5' RACE reads with MiXCR, one entry per CDR3 protein. The sample includes 550,000 to 650,000 distinct CDR3 sequences, approximately 26% seen only once; the top ten take over 3.5%. This sample also appeared in a second study, on T cells of mothers and their children.

The sample comprised blood. The origin of the receptors is a boy between 2 and 15 years old in good health.

The V call is TRBV6-5, the J call TRBJ2-2; TRBD1 agrees at 10 bases. With V trimmed by 6 bases and J by 5 bases, 6 bases remained unmatched. The CDR3 is 15 amino acids. Germline V gene lookup returns CDR1 MNHEY and CDR2 SVGAGI. CDR3 in DNA: TGTGCCAGCAGGAGGGACAGGGGTTCGACCGGGGAGCTGTTTTTT. Translated: CASRRDRGSTGELFF.

This clonotype was found a few times. V gene TRBV7-2 combines with J gene TRBJ2-1, with 9 positions matching TRBD2. The CDR3 runs to 16 residues. V trimming: 5 bases; J trimming: 4 bases; junction bases outside the gene matches: 9. Germline V gives CDR1 SGHTA, CDR2 FQGNSA. Here the CDR3 DNA reads TGTGCCAGCAGCCTTCGAGCGGGGGGACTTTACAATGAGCAGTTCTTC. Residues: CASSLRAGGLYNEQFF.

The gene calls are TRBV20-1 and TRBJ2-1; 9 bases are a match to TRBD2. The ends lost 6 bases at V and 7 bases at J; junction bases unmatched: 10. CDR1 DFQATT and CDR2 SNEGSKA come from the germline V gene (reference sequence). The CDR3 runs to 14 residues. The CDR3 DNA sequence: TGCAGTGCACTTACGGCGGGAGGGGATAATGAGCAGTTCTTC. Translating it yields CSALTAGGDNEQFF.

This clonotype was seen more than once but under ten times. The chain is built from TRBV10-3 and TRBJ1-1, with a weak D call TRBD1 (5 bases). From germline, CDR1 is ENHRY and CDR2 SYGVKD. Trimming took off 10 bases at V and 7 bases at J, with 13 bases between the two ends. The length of the CDR3 is 11 residues. Here the CDR3 reads CATDGGGEAFF. The CDR3 DNA follows: TGTGCCACCGACGGTGGGGGTGAAGCTTTCTTT.

This chain connects TRBV9 to TRBJ2-5; 16 nucleotides match TRBD2. V gave up 2 bases and J gave up 2 bases; unmatched junction bases: 3. Looked up from germline, CDR1 is SGDLS and CDR2 is YYNGEE. The CDR3 is 17 residues long. CDR3 sequence (DNA): TGTGCCAGCAGCGTGGGACTAGCGGGGGGGCGGCAAGAGACCCAGTACTTC. The encoded protein is CASSVGLAGGRQETQYF.

This clonotype was seen ten or more times. V and J are TRBV5-1 and TRBJ2-5, with D hard to call. This CDR3 contains 14 residues. The germline V and J ends were trimmed by 2 bases and 3 bases, with 11 bases remaining between them. Germline loops: CDR1 SGHRS, CDR2 YFSETQ. CDR3 bases: TGCGCCAGCAGCTTCCCGGGCCCGGAAGAGACCCAGTACTTC. It encodes CASSFPGPEETQYF.

The table lists this clonotype with a count of one. The conserved phenylalanine or tryptophan normally closing the CDR3 is absent here, so this likely arose from a read error. J is TRBJ2-4 and V is TRBV6-2 or TRBV6-3; D is unclear. Trimming left V 7 bases short and J 1 base short, with 11 bases between. From germline, CDR1 is MNHEY and CDR2 SVGEGT. The CDR3 spans 14 residues. The DNA for the CDR3 is TGTGCCAGCAATCCGGTGGGGGCCAAAAACATTCAGTACCTC. This codes for CASNPVGAKNIQYL.

This clonotype was counted a few times. The J gene is TRBJ1-4, the V gene TRBV20-1; 9 nucleotides match TRBD1. This CDR3 is built from 12 residues. Germline trimming cut 7 bases from V and 9 bases from J; bases unmatched to any gene: 6. Germline lookup yields CDR1 DFQATT and CDR2 SNEGSKA (reference sequence). For the CDR3, the DNA is TGCAGTGGCCGGGGGACAGGGCAAAAACTGTTTTTT. The encoded protein is CSGRGTGQKLFF.

In its sample, this clonotype was seen a few times. The V and J genes are TRBV23-1 and TRBJ2-2; 9 nucleotides match TRBD2. TRBV23-1 qualifies as an ORF whose function is uncertain. This CDR3 is built from 15 residues. V gave up 9 bases and J gave up 1 base; unmatched junction bases: 6. As DNA, the CDR3 is TGCGCCAGTCCTAGACTAGCGGTGAACACCGGGGAGCTGTTTTTT. Translating gives CASPRLAVNTGELFF.

The rearrangement links TRBV12-3 or TRBV12-4 to TRBJ2-3; D might be TRBD2 (6 bases). This CDR3 is built from 15 residues. The ends were cut back, 3 bases at V and 1 base at J, with 11 bases in the middle. CDR3 sequence: CASSLGGFGTDTQYF. CDR3 DNA: TGTGCCAGCAGTTTGGGGGGATTCGGCACAGATACGCAGTATTTT.

This chain joins TRBV5-5 and TRBJ2-2, with D perhaps matching TRBD1 (5 bases). Germline V gives CDR1 SGHKS, CDR2 YYEKEE (reference sequence). CDR3 length: 14 residues. Trimming removed 2 bases from V and 7 bases from J, with 12 bases in between. The CDR3 bases are TGTGCCAGCAGCTTCGGCCAGGGTGACGGGGAGCTGTTTTTT. Its translation: CASSFGQGDGELFF. Variable domain in full (rest from reference TRBV5-5 and TRBJ2-2): DAGVTQSPTHLIKTRGQQVTLRCSPISGHKSVSWYQQVLGQGPQFIFQYYEKEERGRGNFPDRFSARQFPNYSSELNVNALLLGDSALYLCASSFGQGDGELFFGEGSRLTVL.

This clonotype was picked up a small number of times. The genes are TRBV25-1 and TRBJ2-5; D is ambiguous. Germline CDR1 reads MGHDK; CDR2 reads SYGVNS. The CDR3 is 13 amino acids. Trimming removed 7 bases from V and 0 bases from J, with 9 bases in between. The DNA of the CDR3 is TGTGCCAGCAACGGCCAGGACCAAGAGACCCAGTACTTC. This gives the protein CASNGQDQETQYF.

This chain connects TRBV6-5 to TRBJ1-1, with 7 bases aligning to TRBD1. Germline V gives CDR1 MNHEY, CDR2 SVGAGI. V lost 2 bases and J lost 4; bases outside the gene matches: 4. The CDR3 totals 14 residues. Here the CDR3 DNA reads TGTGCCAGCAGTTACAGGGGGCGCGTCACTGAAGCTTTCTTT. Protein: CASSYRGRVTEAFF.

This clonotype was counted only a few times. This sequence joins TRBV5-1 and TRBJ1-1, with D unclear. CDR3 length equals 14 residues. Trimming shortened V by 2 bases and J by 2 bases, and 10 bases separated the two germline ends. Germline CDR1 SGHRS, CDR2 YFSETQ. CDR3 in amino acids: CASSLVSQNTEAFF. The CDR3 nucleotides are TGCGCCAGCAGCTTAGTTTCCCAAAACACTGAAGCTTTCTTT.

Comment on this clonotype: At one end the junction does not follow the germline gene, possibly because of a read error. The rearrangement links TRBV20-1 to TRBJ2-5, with 12 bases identical to TRBD2. CDR3 length: 15 amino acids. Per germline, CDR1 DFQATT and CDR2 SNEGSKA (reference sequence). CDR3 nucleotides: TGCAGTGCAAGAGCTAGGACTAGCGGGATGGAGACCCAGTACTTC. Translation: CSARARTSGMETQYF.

The rearrangement links TRBV3-1 to TRBJ1-2; D not resolved. The CDR3 covers 14 residues. Between the trimmed V and J ends, which lost 2 bases and 2 bases, there was a span of 9 bases. Germline V gives CDR1 LGHDT, CDR2 YNNKEL (reference sequence). In DNA form, the CDR3 reads TGTGCCAGCAGCCAAAAAGGGTACAACTATGGCTACACCTTC. Translation: CASSQKGYNYGYTF.

The chain is built from TRBV5-1 and TRBJ2-3, with 11 bases matching TRBD2. V dropped 2 bases and J dropped 4; count of bases not matched to a gene: 6. The CDR3 is made up of 16 amino acids. The V gene's germline CDR1 is SGHRS and CDR2 YFSETQ. CDR3 DNA: TGCGCCAGCAGCTTCAATTTAGCGGGGGGGCCAGATACGCAGTATTTT. This encodes CASSFNLAGGPDTQYF.

V gene TRBV4-3 combines with J gene TRBJ2-2; the D gene could be TRBD1 or TRBD2 (5 bases each). This CDR3 has 15 residues. Germline loops: CDR1 LGHNA, CDR2 YSLEER. Trimming took 2 bases from V and 4 from J, leaving 11 bases between them. This CDR3 reads CASSQRSGLTGELFF. The CDR3 DNA sequence: TGCGCCAGCAGCCAACGGTCGGGGCTCACCGGGGAGCTGTTTTTT.

This clonotype was detected ten times or more. This chain links TRBV7-2 with TRBJ2-5; possibly TRBD2 for D (6 bases). With 5 bases removed from V and 1 base from J, the gap between germline ends came to 8 bases. Germline assignment: CDR1 SGHTA and CDR2 FQGNSA. The CDR3 is 13 amino acids. CDR3 residues: CASSGTPQETQYF. Written as DNA, the CDR3 is TGTGCCAGCAGCGGGACTCCCCAAGAGACCCAGTACTTC.

This chain links TRBV10-2 with TRBJ1-1; D gene unclear. Germline V gene lookup returns CDR1 WSHSY and CDR2 SAAADI. The length of the CDR3 is 12 residues. V gave up 0 bases and J gave up 6 bases, with 5 bases separating them. The CDR3 spells CASSESYAEAFF. The CDR3 DNA reads as TGCGCCAGCAGTGAGTCGTACGCTGAAGCTTTCTTT.

The sample holds a few counts of this clonotype. The rearrangement links TRBV2 to TRBJ1-4; no clear D gene. The CDR3 length is 11 residues. Germline V gives CDR1 SNHLY, CDR2 FYNNEI. V was cut by 8 bases and J by 8 bases, with 9 bases left in between. CDR3 loop: CASAQEEKLFF. The CDR3 nucleotides are TGTGCCAGCGCGCAGGAGGAAAAACTGTTTTTT.

This clonotype was seen a few times. This chain joins TRBV2 and TRBJ2-5; 7 nucleotides agree with TRBD1. The CDR3 totals 14 residues. Germline-derived CDR1 and CDR2 are SNHLY and FYNNEI. V trimming: 4 bases; J trimming: 11 bases; junction bases outside the gene matches: 13. CDR3 amino acids: CASSVGQAPLEQYF. DNA for the CDR3: TGTGCCAGCAGTGTTGGACAGGCACCTCTGGAGCAGTACTTC.

The rearrangement links TRBV18 to TRBJ2-5, with 11 bases lining up with TRBD2. The DNA matches TRBJ2-1 better at its end, which makes the J call doubtful. This CDR3 contains 17 residues. Germline lookup yields CDR1 KGHSH and CDR2 LQKENI. The DNA for the CDR3 is TGTGCCAGCTCACCAGGAATAGCGGGAGGGCCTGAAAATGAGCAGTTCTTC. This encodes CASSPGIAGGPENEQFF.

This chain links TRBV5-1 with TRBJ2-1; D unclear. There are 16 residues in the CDR3. The ends were cut back, 0 bases at V and 1 base at J, with 11 bases in the middle. Germline V gene lookup returns CDR1 SGHRS and CDR2 YFSETQ. CDR3 bases: TGCGCCAGCAGCTTGGCTGCAAAATCGTCCTACAATGAGCAGTTCTTC. Encoded protein: CASSLAAKSSYNEQFF.